This is a list of T cell receptor beta chains from one sample in a study of blood T cell repertoires in COVID-19. Repertoires were generated with immunoSEQ multiplex PCR, while TCRdb's copy carries only in-frame clones and drops some. The table records 470,000 or so clones, 70% to 90% of them present only once. Sequenced material: PBMCs or T cells enriched from blood (not recorded which). The receptors originated from a young woman with acute COVID-19. The CDR3 runs from the conserved cysteine through the conserved F or W. A D gene is named only where the DNA matches it firmly. The size entry is marked missing in some rows and otherwise reads once, few, many or a size class.

J	D	size	V	CDR3	DNA
TRBJ2-7	.	.	TRBV9	CASSPKDLALSYEQYF	TGTGCCAGCAGCCCGAAGGATCTAGCGCTCTCCTACGAGCAGTACTTC
TRBJ1-4	.	.	TRBV6-5	CASSFGEGEKLFF	TGTGCCAGCAGTTTCGGGGAAGGTGAAAAACTGTTTTTT
TRBJ2-1	TRBD1	.	TRBV3-1/TRBV3-2	CASSHQNRGPHNEQFF	TGTGCCAGCAGCCACCAGAACAGGGGGCCCCACAATGAGCAGTTCTTC
TRBJ2-2	TRBD1	.	TRBV6-5	CASSSETGTNTGELFF	TGTGCCAGCAGTTCGGAGACAGGGACGAACACCGGGGAGCTGTTTTTT
TRBJ2-3	TRBD2	.	TRBV2	CASSLPIAGATDTQYF	TGTGCCAGCAGTCTGCCGATAGCGGGGGCCACAGATACGCAGTATTTT
TRBJ2-1	TRBD1	.	TRBV7-6	CASSYRPTGVVNEQFF	TGTGCCAGCAGCTATAGACCGACAGGGGTGGTCAATGAGCAGTTCTTC
TRBJ2-2	.	once	TRBV14	CASSQVAAGELFF	TGTGCCAGCAGCCAAGTAGCAGCCGGGGAGCTGTTTTTT
TRBJ2-1	TRBD1	.	TRBV2	CASSEIRDRVEYEQFF	TGTGCCAGCAGTGAAATACGGGACAGGGTAGAATATGAGCAGTTCTTC
TRBJ2-5	TRBD1	.	TRBV3-1/TRBV3-2	CASSQTQGRETQYF	TGTGCCAGCAGCCAAACACAGGGGCGGGAGACCCAGTACTTC
TRBJ2-2	.	once	TRBV7-8	CASSPTGWSGELFF	TGTGCCAGCAGCCCTACCGGTTGGTCGGGTGAGCTGTTTTTT
TRBJ1-2	.	.	TRBV28	CASREGPAANYGYTF	TGTGCCAGCAGGGAGGGGCCTGCAGCTAACTATGGCTACACCTTC
TRBJ1-3	TRBD1	few	TRBV7-9	CASSAGTAGNTIYF	TGTGCCAGCAGCGCCGGGACAGCTGGAAACACCATATATTTT
TRBJ1-2	.	.	TRBV7-2	CASSLVWGEGYTF	TGTGCCAGCAGCTTAGTATGGGGGGAAGGCTACACCTTC
TRBJ2-5	.	.	TRBV5-4	CASSLVAEETQYF	TGTGCCAGCAGCTTGGTAGCGGAAGAGACCCAGTACTTC
TRBJ1-5	TRBD1	.	TRBV2	CASSPDRASQPQHF	TGTGCCAGCAGTCCGGACAGGGCGTCTCAGCCCCAGCATTTT
TRBJ1-5	TRBD1	.	TRBV9	CASSVGTGDSQPQHF	TGTGCCAGCAGCGTAGGGACAGGGGATAGTCAGCCCCAGCATTTT
TRBJ1-2	.	once	TRBV6-2/TRBV6-3	CASSFPSTGREDYGYTF	TGTGCCAGCAGTTTCCCCTCTACAGGGCGTGAAGACTATGGCTACACCTTC
TRBJ2-2	TRBD1	.	TRBV7-2	CASRFTGVTGELFF	TGTGCCAGCAGGTTCACAGGGGTCACCGGGGAGCTGTTTTTT
TRBJ2-3	TRBD1	.	TRBV9	CASSVGDSRSTDTQYF	TGTGCCAGCAGCGTAGGGGACAGCCGATCCACAGATACGCAGTATTTT
TRBJ2-7	.	.	TRBV30	CAWSAGFESREQYF	TGTGCCTGGAGTGCAGGGTTTGAGTCGAGGGAGCAGTACTTC
TRBJ2-3	.	.	TRBV4-1	CASSQTPGAGTDTQYF	TGCGCCAGCAGCCAAACCCCAGGGGCCGGCACAGATACGCAGTATTTT
TRBJ2-1	.	.	TRBV23-1	CASSQSRPRPRPSYNEQFF	TGCGCCAGCAGTCAATCCCGTCCCAGGCCGAGACCCTCCTACAATGAGCAGTTCTTC
TRBJ1-2	.	.	TRBV20-1	CSAPEGYGYTF	TGCAGTGCCCCGGAGGGGTACGGCTACACCTTC
TRBJ2-1	TRBD1	few	TRBV11-1	CASRGQGSRSYNEQFF	TGTGCCAGCAGAGGACAGGGATCTAGGTCCTACAATGAGCAGTTCTTC
TRBJ2-5	TRBD1	.	TRBV7-6	CASSLRTGGAMETQYF	TGTGCCAGCAGCTTGAGGACAGGGGGCGCGATGGAGACCCAGTACTTC
TRBJ1-1	.	.	TRBV6-5	CATHLRGGTEAFF	TGTGCCACCCACCTAAGAGGGGGCACTGAAGCTTTCTTT
TRBJ2-2	TRBD2	.	TRBV7-8	CASRIRTGGRETGELFF	TGTGCCAGCAGGATAAGAACCGGAGGGAGGGAGACCGGGGAGCTGTTTTTT
TRBJ1-1	.	.	TRBV5-1	CASSLEGGNTEAFF	TGCGCCAGCAGCTTGGAAGGGGGGAACACTGAAGCTTTCTTT
TRBJ1-5	TRBD1	.	TRBV18	CASSTDRNLQPQHF	TGTGCCAGCTCAACGGACAGGAACCTTCAGCCCCAGCATTTT